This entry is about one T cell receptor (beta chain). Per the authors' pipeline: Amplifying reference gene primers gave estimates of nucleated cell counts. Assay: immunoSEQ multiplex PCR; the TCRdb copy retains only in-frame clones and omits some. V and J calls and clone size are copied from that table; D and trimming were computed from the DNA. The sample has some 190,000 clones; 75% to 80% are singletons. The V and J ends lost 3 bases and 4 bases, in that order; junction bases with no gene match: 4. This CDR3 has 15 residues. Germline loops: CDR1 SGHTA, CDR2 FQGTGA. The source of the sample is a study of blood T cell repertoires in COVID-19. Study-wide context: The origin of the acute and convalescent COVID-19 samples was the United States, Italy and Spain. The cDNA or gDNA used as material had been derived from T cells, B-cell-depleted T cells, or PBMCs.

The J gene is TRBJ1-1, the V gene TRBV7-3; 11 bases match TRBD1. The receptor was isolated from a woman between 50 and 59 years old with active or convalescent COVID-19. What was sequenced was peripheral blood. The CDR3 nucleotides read TGTGCCAGCAGCTTCTCCGGGACAGGGGGCACTGAAGCTTTCTTT. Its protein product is CASSFSGTGGTEAFF.